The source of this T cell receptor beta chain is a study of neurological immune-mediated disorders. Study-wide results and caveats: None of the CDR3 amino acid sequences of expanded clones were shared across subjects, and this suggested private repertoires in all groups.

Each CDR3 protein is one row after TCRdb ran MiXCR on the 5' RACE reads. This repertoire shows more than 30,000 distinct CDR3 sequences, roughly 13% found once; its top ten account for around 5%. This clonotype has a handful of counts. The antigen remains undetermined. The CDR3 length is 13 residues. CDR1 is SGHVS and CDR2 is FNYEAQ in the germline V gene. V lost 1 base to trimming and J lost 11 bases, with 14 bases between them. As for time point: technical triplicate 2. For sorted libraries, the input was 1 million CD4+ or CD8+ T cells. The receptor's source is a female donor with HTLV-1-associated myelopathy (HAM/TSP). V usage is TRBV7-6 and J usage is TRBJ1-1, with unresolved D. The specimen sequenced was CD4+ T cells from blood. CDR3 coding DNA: TGTGCCAGCAGCTTAGAACAAGACATGAAGGCTTTCTTT. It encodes CASSLEQDMKAFF.